The clone carrying this TCR beta chain appeared a few times. Its matching antigen is unknown. This record belongs to a study of post-analysis software for immune sequencing data. As for the study in general: The courses of disease that were included comprised relapsing-remitting, secondary progressive and progressive-relapsing multiple sclerosis.

The CDR3 runs to 14 residues. Germline V lookup: CDR1 SGHTA, CDR2 FQGNSA. Trimming took off 2 bases at V and 2 bases at J, with 8 bases between the two ends. Findings of the study overall: Five or six TRBV segments were significantly more frequent in patients than in controls. TRBV5-6, TRBV5-1 and TRBV20-1 were among these segments.

cDNA libraries for TCR beta contained unique molecular identifiers. TCRdb independently ran MiXCR on the PCR reads; one entry per CDR3 protein. The data show hundreds of thousands of distinct CDR3 sequences, roughly 30% seen once. Sequenced material: blood. The sequence derives from a girl aged 10-17 years with multiple sclerosis. The J gene is TRBJ2-3, the V gene TRBV7-2; D remains unclear. The CDR3 loop is CASSLNAATDTQYF. Here the CDR3 DNA reads TGTGCCAGCAGCTTAAACGCAGCCACAGATACGCAGTATTTT.